This T cell receptor (beta chain) was profiled in a study of long-term antiretroviral therapy in people with HIV. Findings and limits, study-wide: Repertoire dominance by clones expanded before ART was seen at all time points.

People in the study who had HIV all got their treatment in the United States. Worth noting for this clone: What it recognizes is unknown.

Runs used v3.0 of the immunoSEQ assay and were done at survey level. Sequencing targeted 40,000-50,000 T-cell genomes per sample. TCRdb's copy holds only in-frame clones and misses some; the assay was immunoSEQ multiplex PCR. Of about 32,000 clones in the sample, approximately 85% were seen once. The source of this sequence is a man between 18 and 35 years old with HIV. The starting material was unsorted PBMCs, obtained 2.2 years after starting antiretroviral therapy.

In DNA, the CDR3 is TGTGCCAGCAGCTTAAAAGGCGGGATATTGGAAGGCTACACCTTC. Translated, it gives CASSLKGGILEGYTF. This chain links TRBV7-3 with TRBJ1-2; D is unresolved. CDR3 length: 15 residues. Trimming took off 1 base at V and 8 bases at J, with 17 bases between the two ends. Germline CDR1 is SGHTA and CDR2 is FQGTGA.